The T cell receptor beta chain described here comes from a study of cytomegalovirus exposure and HLA in healthy donors. General study findings and limits: Testing in vitro showed a few CMV-associated chains specific for CMV antigens. The TCR clusters that emerged in the first cohort tended, a later analysis found, to co-occur in the 120 or so validation repertoires.

About this clone: The antigen is unknown.

Separate from the roughly 700-subject first cohort was the approximately 130-subject validation cohort, to which the donors belonged. Trimming shortened V by 4 bases and J by 4 bases, and 16 bases separated the two germline ends. CDR3 size: 16 residues. Germline values: CDR1 MDHEN, CDR2 SYDVKM. Assay: immunoSEQ multiplex PCR; the TCRdb copy retains only in-frame clones and omits some. The sample records tens of thousands of clones, approximately 90% being singletons. The V gene is TRBV28, the J gene TRBJ1-4; D is perhaps TRBD1 (5 bases). The sample comprised PBMCs. This sequence originates from a woman under 30 in good health and CMV-seropositive. The CDR3: CASSSSGASHNEKLFF. For the CDR3, the DNA is TGTGCCAGCAGTTCGAGCGGGGCGTCTCATAATGAAAAACTGTTTTTT.